The 6 T cell receptor beta chains below all came from one sample that was sequenced in a study of blood T cell repertoires in COVID-19. Profiling relied on immunoSEQ multiplex PCR, and the TCRdb table lists in-frame clones only, not all of them. The profile shows around 280,000 clones, 88% of them singletons. The sequenced material came from peripheral blood. These receptors were obtained from a young woman with COVID-19, enrolled during active disease.

V and J are TRBV7-3 and TRBJ1-1; TRBD1 agrees at 9 bases. The CDR3 consists of 19 residues. CDR1 SGHTA and CDR2 FQGTGA come from the germline V gene. The ends lost 5 bases at V and 0 bases at J; junction bases unmatched: 16. CDR3 region: CASSPGTGSVRVLNTEAFF. The CDR3 DNA sequence: TGTGCCAGCAGCCCGGGGACAGGGAGTGTAAGGGTTTTGAACACTGAAGCTTTCTTT.

This clone was detected only once. The J gene is TRBJ2-7, the V gene TRBV2; 9 nucleotides match TRBD1. There are 16 residues in the CDR3. Per the germline V gene, CDR1 is SNHLY and CDR2 is FYNNEI. V gave up 6 bases and J gave up 2 bases; unmatched junction bases: 11. Here the CDR3 reads CASSGGRDRATYEQYF. As DNA, the CDR3 is TGTGCCAGCAGCGGGGGCCGGGACAGGGCGACCTACGAGCAGTACTTC.

The J gene is TRBJ1-2, the V gene TRBV9; TRBD1 is a possible D gene (5 bases). Germline V gene data show CDR1 as SGDLS and CDR2 as YYNGEE. The CDR3 length is 15 residues. Trimming took off 2 bases at V and 4 bases at J, with 15 bases between the two ends. The CDR3 coding sequence is TGTGCCAGCAGCGTCGGTGGGGGGTCAGGCTATGGCTACACCTTC. As protein: CASSVGGGSGYGYTF.

The V and J genes are TRBV30 and TRBJ1-2; TRBD1 aligns across 10 bases. The CDR3 is 15 amino acids. Germline V lookup: CDR1 GTSNPN, CDR2 SVGIG (reference sequence). The ends lost 2 bases at V and 5 bases at J; junction bases unmatched: 8. In DNA, the CDR3 is TGTGCCTGGAGTTCCACTCGGACAGGGGGTTATGGCTACACCTTC. Its translation: CAWSSTRTGGYGYTF.

The chain combines TRBV5-8 with TRBJ2-7; 9 positions agree with TRBD1. Unmatched junction bases numbered 7, after V lost 0 bases and J lost 3 bases. The germline CDR1 and CDR2 sequences are SGHTS and YDEGEE. The CDR3 consists of 16 residues. The CDR3 region has the DNA TGTGCCAGCAGCTTGGAAGGCCGACAGGGGGACTACGAGCAGTACTTC. Translating gives CASSLEGRQGDYEQYF.

The chain has TRBV19 and TRBJ1-1; 7 bases align to TRBD1. Trimming cost V 0 bases and J 4 bases; bases outside gene matches: 5. Per germline, CDR1 LNHDA and CDR2 SQIVND (reference sequence). This CDR3 is 15 amino acids long. The chain's CDR3 is CASSIEGGWSTEAFF. DNA of the CDR3: TGTGCCAGTAGTATAGAAGGGGGCTGGAGCACTGAAGCTTTCTTT.